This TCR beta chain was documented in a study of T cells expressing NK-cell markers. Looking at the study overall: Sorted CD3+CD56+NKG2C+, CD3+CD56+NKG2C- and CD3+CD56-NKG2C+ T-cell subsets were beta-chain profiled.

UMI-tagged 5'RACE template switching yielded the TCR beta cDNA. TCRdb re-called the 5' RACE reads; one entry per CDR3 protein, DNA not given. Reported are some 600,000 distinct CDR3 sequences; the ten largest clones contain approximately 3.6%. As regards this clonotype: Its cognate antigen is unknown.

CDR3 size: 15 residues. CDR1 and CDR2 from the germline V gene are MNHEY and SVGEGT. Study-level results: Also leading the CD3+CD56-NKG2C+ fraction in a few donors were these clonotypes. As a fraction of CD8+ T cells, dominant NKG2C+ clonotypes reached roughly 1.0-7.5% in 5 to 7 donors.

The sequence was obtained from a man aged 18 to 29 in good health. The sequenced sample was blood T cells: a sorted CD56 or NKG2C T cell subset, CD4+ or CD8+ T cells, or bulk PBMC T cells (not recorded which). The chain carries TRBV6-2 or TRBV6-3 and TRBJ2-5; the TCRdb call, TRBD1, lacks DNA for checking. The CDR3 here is CASSRGQAYQETQYF.